This TCR beta chain was sequenced in a study of T cells in Graves' hyperthyroidism and ophthalmopathy. The CDR3 length is 17 residues. Trimming at V came to 5 bases and at J to 2 bases, leaving 12 bases not matched to a gene. The germline CDR1 and CDR2 sequences are SGHVS and FQNEAQ. Authors of the study amplified TCR beta CDR3 regions from RNA transcripts. Initially, a first-round RT-PCR of the TCR CDR3 employed the HTBI primer set. One entry per CDR3 protein results from TCRdb running MiXCR on the multiplex PCR reads. Of 700,000 to 950,000 distinct CDR3 sequences listed, approximately 40% are singletons. Stable Graves' hyperthyroidism denoted no ophthalmopathy progression over 18 months. Patients showing uncontrolled infection, other autoimmune disease, pregnancy or lactation were ineligible. There are many counts of this clonotype.

This receptor was obtained from a woman between 35 and 50 years old with Graves' hyperthyroidism. This chain joins TRBV7-8 and TRBJ1-1; 9 nucleotides line up with TRBD1. The sequenced sample was blood. The CDR3 sequence: CASSLRPLQGANTEAFF. The CDR3 DNA reads TGTGCCAGCAGCCTTCGCCCCTTACAGGGGGCAAACACTGAAGCTTTCTTT.